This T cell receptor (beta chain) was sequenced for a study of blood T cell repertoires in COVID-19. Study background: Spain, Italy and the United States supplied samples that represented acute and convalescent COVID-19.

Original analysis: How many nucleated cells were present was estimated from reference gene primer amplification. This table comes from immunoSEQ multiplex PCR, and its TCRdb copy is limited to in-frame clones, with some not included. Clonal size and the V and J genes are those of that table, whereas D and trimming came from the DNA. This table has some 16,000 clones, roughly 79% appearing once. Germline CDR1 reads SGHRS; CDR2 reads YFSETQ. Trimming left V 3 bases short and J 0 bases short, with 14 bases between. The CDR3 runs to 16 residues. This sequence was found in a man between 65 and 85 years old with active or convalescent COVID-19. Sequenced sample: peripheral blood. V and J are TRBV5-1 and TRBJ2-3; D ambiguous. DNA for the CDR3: TGCGCCAGCAGCTATCTTCCTACGCCTAGCACAGATACGCAGTATTTT. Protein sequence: CASSYLPTPSTDTQYF.